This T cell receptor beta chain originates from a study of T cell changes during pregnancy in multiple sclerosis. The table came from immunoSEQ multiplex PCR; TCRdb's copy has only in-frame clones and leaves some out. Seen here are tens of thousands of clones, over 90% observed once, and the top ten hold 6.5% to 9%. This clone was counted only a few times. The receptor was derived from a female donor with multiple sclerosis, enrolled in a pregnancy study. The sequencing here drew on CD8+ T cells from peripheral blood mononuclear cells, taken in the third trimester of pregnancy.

The CDR3 spells CASSSSGGALNTEAFF. CDR3 nucleotides: TGTGCCAGCAGCTCCTCAGGGGGCGCGTTGAACACTGAAGCTTTCTTT. The chain joins TRBV7-9 to TRBJ1-1, with 8 bases lining up with TRBD1. CDR1 and CDR2 (germline): SEHNR, FQNEAQ (reference sequence). The J segment lost 0 bases and the V segment lost 4 bases, leaving 7 bases of the junction unmatched. This CDR3 contains 16 residues. Variable domain in full (rest from reference TRBV7-9 and TRBJ1-1): DTGVSQNPRHKITKRGQNVTFRCDPISEHNRLYWYRQTLGQGPEFLTYFQNEAQLEKSRLLSDRFSAERPKGSFSTLEIQRTEQGDSAMYLCASSSSGGALNTEAFFGQGTRLTVV.